This T cell receptor beta chain was profiled in a study of T cells after yellow fever vaccination. Study findings and constraints: It was a weaker secondary response, yet one that peaked faster, at day 5 versus 15.

By 5'RACE template switching, TCR cDNA was produced, with a universal primer site and UMIs added in the process. One entry per CDR3 protein, called by TCRdb with MiXCR from the 5' RACE reads. The sample lists hundreds of thousands of distinct CDR3 sequences; around 5.3% were seen once. CDR3 length equals 15 residues. Trimming stripped 1 base from V and 1 base from J, with 9 bases between. Germline CDR1 reads SGHTA; CDR2 reads FQGTGA. About this clonotype: As yet, its antigen is unknown.

The sample was CD4+ T cells sorted from PBMCs, taken on the day of the yellow fever booster vaccination. The V call is TRBV7-3, the J call TRBJ2-3; weak D call: TRBD1 (5 bases). The receptor was isolated from a man aged 18 to 35 who received the YFV17D yellow fever vaccine. The CDR3 sequence: CASSLNGHGTDTQYF. In nucleotides, the CDR3 is TGTGCCAGCAGCTTAAACGGACATGGCACAGATACGCAGTATTTT.